Below are 13 T cell receptor beta chains sequenced from a single sample in a study of glioma-infiltrating T cells. Amplification of TCR alpha and beta CDR3 regions from RNA used iRepertoire nested multiplex PCR. From the multiplex PCR reads, TCRdb called clonotypes with MiXCR, one entry per CDR3 protein. Altogether under 130,000 distinct CDR3 sequences are present, roughly 30% being singletons, with the ten largest covering approximately 46%. The sample comprised glioma tissue, nonneoplastic brain tissue, or PBMCs (not recorded which). These receptors originate from a human donor with low-grade glioma or glioblastoma, undergoing nonglioma brain surgery, or in good health (not recorded which).

Comments on this clonotype: A read error is possible here, since a much larger clone lies one base away. The V gene is TRBV6-2 or TRBV6-3, the J gene TRBJ2-1, with 10 bases lining up with TRBD2. Germline CDR1 is MNHEY and CDR2 is SVGEGT. CDR3 length: 15 amino acids. V shed 8 bases, J shed 7 bases, and the junction held 11 bases outside the gene matches. The CDR3: CASAQSAGGQNEQFF. CDR3 nucleotides: TGTGCCAGCGCCCAGTCAGCGGGGGGGCAAAATGAGCAGTTCTTC.

Comments on this clonotype: This may stem from a read error, because a much larger clone lies one nucleotide away. V gene TRBV28 combines with J gene TRBJ1-3; D ambiguous. CDR1 is MDHEN, CDR2 SYDVKM, per germline. CDR3 length: 15 amino acids. CDR3 DNA sequence: TGTGCCAGCGGCCAGGTGCAGATCTCTGGAAACGCCATATATTTT. Translating it yields CASGQVQISGNAIYF. The variable domain in full, completed from reference TRBV28 and TRBJ1-3, reads DVKVTQSSRYLVKRTGEKVFLECVQDMDHENMFWYRQDPGLGLRLIYFSYDVKMKEKGDIPEGYSVSREKKERFSLILESASTNQTSMYLCASGQVQISGNAIYFGEGSWLTVV.

The chain carries TRBV13 and TRBJ1-2; D remains ambiguous. V lost 7 bases and J 7 bases, leaving 13 bases between the germline ends. The CDR3 spans 12 residues. The germline V gene has CDR1 PRHDT and CDR2 FYEKMQ (reference sequence). DNA for the CDR3: TGTGCCAGCAAGGGCCAAGCCTGTGGCTACACCTTC. This sequence encodes CASKGQACGYTF. The whole variable domain, filled in from reference TRBV13 and TRBJ1-2, reads AAGVIQSPRHLIKEKRETATLKCYPIPRHDTVYWYQQGPGQDPQFLISFYEKMQSDKGSIPDRFSAQQFSDYHSELNMSSLELGDSALYFCASKGQACGYTFGSGTRLTVV.

This sequence joins TRBV2 and TRBJ2-3, with TRBD2 identical over 7 bases. CDR1 and CDR2 from the germline V gene are SNHLY and FYNNEI. Germline trimming cut 3 bases from V and 5 bases from J; bases unmatched to any gene: 11. This CDR3 region has 16 residues. As DNA, the CDR3 is TGTGCCAGCAGTGATCTGGGAATCGGGGGGATAGATACGCAGTATTTT. Residues: CASSDLGIGGIDTQYF.

This clonotype was observed a handful of times. In DNA form, the CDR3 reads TGTGCCTGGAGTGAACGATCGGGGCACTCCACAGGGTATTTT. Encoded protein: CAWSERSGHSTGYF. The chain uses TRBV30 and TRBJ2-3, with D possibly called TRBD1 or TRBD2 (5 bases each). Germline V gene sequence: CDR1 GTSNPN, CDR2 SVGIG (reference sequence). Between the trimmed V and J ends, which lost 1 base and 14 bases, there was a span of 22 bases. The CDR3 sequence is 14 residues long.

A note on this clonotype: This could be a read error, since a much larger clone is one nucleotide away. The chain has TRBV7-2 and TRBJ2-1, with a tentative D call TRBD1 (5 bases). The CDR3 consists of 18 residues. Germline CDR1 is SGHTA and CDR2 is FQGNSA. Trimming removed 5 bases at V and 0 bases at J, with 20 bases between. The CDR3 nucleotides are TGTGCCAGCAGCCCTCACACGTTACAGGCTAGCTCCTACAATGAGCAGTTCTTC. The encoded protein is CASSPHTLQASSYNEQFF.

In its sample, this clonotype was seen many times. J is TRBJ1-1 and V is TRBV6-1; weak D call: TRBD1 (5 bases). The CDR3 consists of 12 residues. V lost 4 bases, J lost 11 bases, and 14 bases lay in between. Per germline, CDR1 MNHNS and CDR2 SASEGT. CDR3 sequence: CASSADSPRAFF. DNA for the CDR3: TGTGCCAGCAGTGCAGACAGCCCGAGGGCTTTCTTT.

This clonotype was recorded many times. This rearrangement joins TRBV7-2 to TRBJ1-6; D is undetermined. The CDR3 is made up of 14 amino acids. The V end was cut by 1 base, the J end by 9 bases, with 10 bases between. Germline V gene sequence: CDR1 SGHTA, CDR2 FQGNSA. The CDR3 nucleotides read TGTGCCAGCAGCTTAGAGGGCAGGACTTCACCCCTCCACTTT. It encodes CASSLEGRTSPLHF.

The chain uses TRBV14 and TRBJ2-3; D possibly corresponds to TRBD2 (6 bases). CDR3 length: 14 amino acids. Trimming took off 9 bases at V and 4 bases at J, with 17 bases between the two ends. Germline CDR1 SGHDN, CDR2 FVKESK. In DNA, the CDR3 is TGTGCCAGTAGTGACGGGCCTAGCGCAGATACGCAGTATTTT. It encodes CASSDGPSADTQYF.

This clonotype was counted between two and nine times. A much more abundant neighbour one base away suggests this may be a read error. V is TRBV6-6 and J is TRBJ2-5; the D gene is possibly TRBD1 (6 bases). Germline loops: CDR1 MNHNY, CDR2 SVGAGI (reference sequence). V was cut by 2 bases and J by 4 bases, with 8 bases left in between. The CDR3 extends over 13 amino acids. The CDR3 protein is CASSYTGTETQYF. The DNA of the CDR3 is TGTGCCAGCAGTTACACAGGGACAGAGACCCAGTACTTC.

This chain joins TRBV7-6 and TRBJ2-1; D is perhaps TRBD1 (6 bases). The V end lost 8 bases, the J end lost 0 bases, and 20 bases lay between the germline ends. The CDR3 sequence is 17 residues long. The germline V gene encodes CDR1 SGHVS and CDR2 FNYEAQ. As DNA, the CDR3 is TGTGCCAGCTGCCTATTGGGGGACATCCCCTCCTACAATGAGCAGTTCTTC. It encodes CASCLLGDIPSYNEQFF.

There are a few counts of this clonotype. This rearrangement joins TRBV12-3 or TRBV12-4 to TRBJ2-3; D remains ambiguous. Trimming removed 2 bases at V and 1 base at J, with 13 bases between. The CDR3 totals 16 residues. The CDR3: CASSLNLNPRTDTQYF. CDR3 nucleotides: TGTGCCAGCAGTTTAAATTTAAACCCCCGCACAGATACGCAGTATTTT.

This clonotype was counted at least ten times. The rearrangement joins TRBV6-2 or TRBV6-3 to TRBJ2-5, with D possibly being TRBD1 (5 bases). With 0 bases removed from V and 1 base from J, the gap between germline ends came to 9 bases. Per the germline V gene, CDR1 is MNHEY and CDR2 is SVGEGT. The CDR3 has 15 residues. The CDR3 reads CASSYSGATQETQYF. CDR3 in DNA: TGTGCCAGCAGTTACTCAGGGGCCACCCAAGAGACCCAGTACTTC.